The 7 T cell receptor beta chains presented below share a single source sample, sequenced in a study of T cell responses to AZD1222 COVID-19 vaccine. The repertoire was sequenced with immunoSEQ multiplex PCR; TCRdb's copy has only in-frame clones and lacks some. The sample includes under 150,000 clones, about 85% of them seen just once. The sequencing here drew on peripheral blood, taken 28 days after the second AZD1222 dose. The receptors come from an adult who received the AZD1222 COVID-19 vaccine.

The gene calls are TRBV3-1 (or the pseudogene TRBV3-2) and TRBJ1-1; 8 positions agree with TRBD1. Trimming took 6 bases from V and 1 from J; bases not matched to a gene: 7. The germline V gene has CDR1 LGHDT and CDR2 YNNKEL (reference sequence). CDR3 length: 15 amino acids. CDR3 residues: CASSRQGSRNTEAFF. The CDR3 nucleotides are TGTGCCAGCAGTCGACAGGGGTCAAGGAACACTGAAGCTTTCTTT.

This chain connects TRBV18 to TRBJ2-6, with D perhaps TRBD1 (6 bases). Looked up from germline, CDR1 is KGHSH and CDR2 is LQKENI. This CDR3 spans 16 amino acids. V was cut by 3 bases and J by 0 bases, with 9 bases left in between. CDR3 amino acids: CASSPQTGSGANVLTF. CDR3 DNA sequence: TGTGCCAGCTCACCTCAGACAGGCTCTGGGGCCAACGTCCTGACTTTC.

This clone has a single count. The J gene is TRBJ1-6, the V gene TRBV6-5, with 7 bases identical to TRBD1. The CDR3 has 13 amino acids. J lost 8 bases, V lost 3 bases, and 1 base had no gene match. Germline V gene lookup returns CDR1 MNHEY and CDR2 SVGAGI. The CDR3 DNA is TGTGCCAGCAGTTATGACAGGGATTCACCCCTCCACTTT. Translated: CASSYDRDSPLHF.

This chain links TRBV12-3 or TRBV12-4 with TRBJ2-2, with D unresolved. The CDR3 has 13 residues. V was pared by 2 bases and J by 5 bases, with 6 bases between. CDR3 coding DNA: TGTGCCAGCAGTTTATTACGGACCGGGGAGCTGTTTTTT. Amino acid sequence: CASSLLRTGELFF.

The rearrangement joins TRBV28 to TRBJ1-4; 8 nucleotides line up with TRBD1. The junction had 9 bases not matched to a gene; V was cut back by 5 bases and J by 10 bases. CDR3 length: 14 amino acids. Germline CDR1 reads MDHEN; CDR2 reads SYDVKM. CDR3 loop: CASSPGQGGTKLFF. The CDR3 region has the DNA TGTGCCAGCAGTCCCGGACAGGGAGGAACAAAACTGTTTTTT.

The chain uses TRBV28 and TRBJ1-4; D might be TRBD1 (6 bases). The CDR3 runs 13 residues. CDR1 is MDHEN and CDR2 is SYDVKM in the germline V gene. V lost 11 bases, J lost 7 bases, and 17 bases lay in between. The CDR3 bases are TGTGCCTCTTCGGGGGGCGGGATTGAAAAACTGTTTTTT. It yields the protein CASSGGGIEKLFF.

CDR3 sequence reads: CASSLAVGAYEQYF. In nucleotides, the CDR3 is TGTGCCAGCAGCTTAGCGGTGGGGGCCTACGAGCAGTACTTC. V and J are TRBV7-9 and TRBJ2-7; D could derive from TRBD1 or TRBD2 (5 bases each). The CDR3 extends over 14 amino acids. With 0 bases removed from V and 2 bases from J, the gap between germline ends came to 8 bases. Germline V gives CDR1 SEHNR, CDR2 FQNEAQ (reference sequence). Combining the CDR3 with reference TRBV7-9 and TRBJ2-7 gives the whole variable domain DTGVSQNPRHKITKRGQNVTFRCDPISEHNRLYWYRQTLGQGPEFLTYFQNEAQLEKSRLLSDRFSAERPKGSFSTLEIQRTEQGDSAMYLCASSLAVGAYEQYFGPGTRLTVT.